A single sample is the source of the 10 T cell receptor beta chains below, sequenced in a study of cytomegalovirus exposure and HLA in healthy donors. PCR involved 60 Vbeta and 13 Jbeta primers. Sequencing used immunoSEQ multiplex PCR; TCRdb keeps in-frame clones, though not all of them. Among 100,000 to 150,000 clones listed, under 20% were seen once. Input material: PBMCs. The source is a female donor in good health and CMV-seropositive.

The CDR3 is CASSNLAGVGDEQFF. CDR3 coding DNA: TGTGCCAGCAGTAATCTAGCGGGGGTTGGGGATGAGCAGTTCTTC. The chain joins TRBV6-6 to TRBJ2-1, with 10 bases that match TRBD2. The CDR3 covers 15 residues. CDR1 and CDR2 from the germline V gene are MNHNY and SVGAGI (reference sequence). V lost 5 bases to trimming and J lost 8 bases; unmatched junction nucleotides: 9.

This chain joins TRBV5-4 and TRBJ2-3; 8 bases map to TRBD2. Per the germline V gene, CDR1 is SGHNT and CDR2 is YYREEE (reference sequence). J lost 2 bases, V lost 2 bases, and 7 bases had no gene match. The CDR3 runs to 16 residues. The CDR3, as DNA: TGTGCCAGCAGCTTCCTAACTAGCGGCCCCACAGATACGCAGTATTTT. Its protein is CASSFLTSGPTDTQYF.

This sequence joins TRBV9 and TRBJ1-5; maybe TRBD1 (5 bases). CDR1 and CDR2 from the germline V gene are SGDLS and YYNGEE. Trimming pared 0 bases from V and 2 bases from J, leaving 9 bases between. The CDR3 consists of 15 residues. The CDR3 spells CASSVGGGGNQPQHF. The DNA for the CDR3 is TGTGCCAGCAGCGTAGGGGGGGGAGGCAATCAGCCCCAGCATTTT.

This clone was picked up a small number of times. The chain links TRBV2 to TRBJ1-2; D is unclear. The germline V gene has CDR1 SNHLY and CDR2 FYNNEI. CDR3 length equals 15 residues. Trimming cost V 1 base and J 9 bases, with 18 bases left between them. The DNA of the CDR3 is TGTGCCAGCAGTGAAGAAGGAGGGCTCCTGCGGCGCTACACCTTC. Translated, it gives CASSEEGGLLRRYTF.

The chain combines TRBV4-2 with TRBJ1-2; possible D gene TRBD1, 6 bases. This CDR3 contains 18 residues. Germline CDR1 reads LGHNA; CDR2 reads YNFKEQ. V gave up 4 bases and J gave up 3 bases, with 24 bases separating them. The CDR3 loop reads CASSPYGQMRVRDYGYTF. The CDR3 nucleotides read TGTGCCAGCAGCCCGTACGGACAGATGCGGGTTCGCGACTATGGCTACACCTTC.

V usage is TRBV15 and J usage is TRBJ2-7, with D uncertain. V was trimmed by 0 bases and J by 4 bases, leaving 13 bases between them. Germline V gene sequence: CDR1 LNHNV, CDR2 YYDKDF (reference sequence). This CDR3 region has 15 residues. The CDR3 reads CATSRDRQPRYEQYF. Here the CDR3 DNA reads TGTGCCACCAGCAGAGATCGTCAGCCTAGGTACGAGCAGTACTTC.

The V call is TRBV7-9, the J call TRBJ1-4; TRBD1 is a possible D gene (6 bases). Trimming took off 5 bases at V and 7 bases at J, with 14 bases between the two ends. The length of the CDR3 is 14 residues. Germline assignment: CDR1 SEHNR and CDR2 FQNEAQ (reference sequence). CDR3 DNA sequence: TGTGCCAGCAGCCCGCAGGGGATTAGTGAAAAACTGTTTTTT. The encoded protein is CASSPQGISEKLFF.

In its sample, this clone was seen a few times. V and J are TRBV5-1 and TRBJ1-2, with D tentatively TRBD1 (6 bases). CDR3 size: 15 residues. The V gene lost 4 bases and the J gene lost 4 bases, with 17 bases spanning the gap. The germline V gene has CDR1 SGHRS and CDR2 YFSETQ. The CDR3: CASSLDRPGGYGYTF. The CDR3 nucleotides read TGCGCCAGCAGCCTCGACAGGCCTGGGGGCTATGGCTACACCTTC.

The CDR3 loop reads CASSLAGAAGTFGSPLHF. The CDR3 region has the DNA TGTGCCAGCAGCTTAGCGGGGGCAGCGGGGACTTTCGGTTCACCCCTCCACTTT. The chain recombines TRBV7-6 with TRBJ1-6; TRBD1 might be the D (6 bases). Germline V lookup: CDR1 SGHVS, CDR2 FNYEAQ. CDR3 length equals 18 residues. V was cut by 0 bases and J by 9 bases, with 21 bases left in between.

This chain connects TRBV7-9 to TRBJ2-4; D perhaps matches TRBD2 (6 bases). The CDR3 runs to 15 residues. The germline V and J ends were trimmed by 4 bases and 0 bases, with 10 bases remaining between them. Germline-derived CDR1 and CDR2 are SEHNR and FQNEAQ (reference sequence). The CDR3 loop reads CASSSPGLAKNIQYF. The CDR3 DNA sequence: TGTGCCAGCAGCTCTCCGGGACTAGCCAAAAACATTCAGTACTTC.